Presented here are 22 T cell receptor beta chains from one specimen sequenced in a study of blood T cell repertoires in COVID-19. Repertoires were generated with immunoSEQ multiplex PCR, while TCRdb's copy carries only in-frame clones and drops some. The table has hundreds of thousands of clones, roughly 88% seen once. The sample consisted of peripheral blood. The origin of the receptors is a woman under 40 with acute or convalescent COVID-19.

V usage is TRBV12-3 or TRBV12-4 and J usage is TRBJ2-3; D may be TRBD2 (5 bases). Between the trimmed V and J ends, which lost 8 bases and 4 bases, there was a span of 13 bases. The CDR3 is 13 amino acids. The CDR3 DNA sequence: TGTGCCAGCGGAGACTTTAGCGCAGATACGCAGTATTTT. It is translated as CASGDFSADTQYF.

The chain uses TRBV19 and TRBJ1-4; D perhaps matches TRBD1 (5 bases). This CDR3 contains 14 residues. Germline loops: CDR1 LNHDA, CDR2 SQIVND (reference sequence). V was shortened by 3 bases and J by 7 bases, with 12 bases between the two germline ends. As DNA, the CDR3 is TGTGCCAGTAGTATCCAGGGCGAGTTTGAAAAACTGTTTTTT. Protein sequence: CASSIQGEFEKLFF.

This clone was recorded a few times. The rearrangement uses TRBV5-4 and TRBJ2-2; D is possibly TRBD1 (5 bases). V lost 1 base to trimming and J lost 7 bases, with 17 bases between them. The CDR3 is 16 amino acids. The germline V gene encodes CDR1 SGHNT and CDR2 YYREEE (reference sequence). CDR3 coding DNA: TGTGCCAGCAGCTTGTTTGTGGGGCGCAATATCGGGGAGCTGTTTTTT. Translating it yields CASSLFVGRNIGELFF.

V is TRBV19 and J is TRBJ2-2; 8 nucleotides match TRBD2. The CDR3 sequence is 18 residues long. Germline assignment: CDR1 LNHDA and CDR2 SQIVND (reference sequence). With 1 base clipped from V and 5 bases from J, the junction kept 12 bases outside the gene matches. As DNA, the CDR3 is TGTGCCAGTAGTATAGGGCGGCCCGGGAGGGCCAAAACCGGGGAGCTGTTTTTT. It translates to CASSIGRPGRAKTGELFF.

CDR3 DNA sequence: TGTGCCAGCAGCTTAGCTAGCGGGAGGGTGGGTGAGCAGTTCTTC. Amino acid sequence: CASSLASGRVGEQFF. J is TRBJ2-1 and V is TRBV7-9; TRBD2 matches 11 bases. This CDR3 is built from 15 residues. The germline V gene encodes CDR1 SEHNR and CDR2 FQNEAQ (reference sequence). With 0 bases clipped from V and 9 bases from J, the junction kept 4 bases outside the gene matches.

The chain is built from TRBV11-3 and TRBJ2-1, with 8 bases identical to TRBD1. The ends lost 5 bases at V and 2 bases at J; junction bases unmatched: 8. This CDR3 is 16 amino acids long. Germline values: CDR1 SGHNT, CDR2 YENEEA. CDR3 DNA sequence: TGTGCCAGCAGCCCATCACAGGGGGACGCCTACAATGAGCAGTTCTTC. Protein product: CASSPSQGDAYNEQFF. Full variable domain (missing parts from reference TRBV11-3 and TRBJ2-1): EAGVVQSPRYKIIEKKQPVAFWCNPISGHNTLYWYLQNLGQGPELLIRYENEEAVDDSQLPKDRFSAERLKGVDSTLKIQPAELGDSAVYLCASSPSQGDAYNEQFFGPGTRLTVL.

The V call is TRBV7-9, the J call TRBJ2-6; D call uncertain. CDR3 length: 14 residues. V lost 5 bases and J 2 bases, leaving 7 bases between the germline ends. Germline V CDR1 and CDR2: SEHNR, FQNEAQ (reference sequence). CDR3 sequence (DNA): TGTGCCAGCAGCCCCCTCCCTGGGGCCAACGTCCTGACTTTC. Its protein is CASSPLPGANVLTF.

This rearrangement joins TRBV6-5 to TRBJ1-4, with 7 bases aligning to TRBD1. Germline CDR1 is MNHEY and CDR2 is SVGAGI. This CDR3 is built from 12 residues. V lost 6 bases to trimming and J lost 8 bases; unmatched junction nucleotides: 3. The CDR3 nucleotides are TGTGCCAGCAGACAGGGGTGGGAAAAACTGTTTTTT. Its protein is CASRQGWEKLFF.

This rearrangement joins TRBV5-3 to TRBJ2-5, with 12 positions matching TRBD2. TRBV5-3 is recorded as an ORF, its role being uncertain. CDR3 length equals 16 residues. Trimming at V came to 0 bases and at J to 5 bases, leaving 5 bases not matched to a gene. The CDR3 protein is CARSLALAGGGETQYF. CDR3 sequence (DNA): TGTGCCAGAAGCTTGGCTCTAGCGGGAGGGGGTGAGACCCAGTACTTC.

The gene calls are TRBV30 and TRBJ1-1, with D tentatively TRBD1 (5 bases). Trimming shortened V by 0 bases and J by 6 bases, and 11 bases separated the two germline ends. Per germline, CDR1 GTSNPN and CDR2 SVGIG (reference sequence). The CDR3 totals 13 residues. As DNA, the CDR3 is TGTGCCTGGAGTGTACCAGGGCGGTCTGAAGCTTTCTTT. It codes for CAWSVPGRSEAFF.

The chain carries TRBV24-1 and TRBJ2-5; TRBD1 aligns across 9 bases. Germline CDR1 reads KGHDR; CDR2 reads SFDVKD. CDR3 length: 15 amino acids. With V trimmed by 7 bases and J by 3 bases, 8 bases remained unmatched. The CDR3 reads CATSTGGAGEETQYF. The DNA of the CDR3 is TGTGCCACCAGCACAGGGGGCGCGGGGGAAGAGACCCAGTACTTC.

The chain joins TRBV5-1 to TRBJ1-5; tentatively, D is TRBD1 (6 bases). V lost 5 bases, J lost 3 bases, and 15 bases lay in between. Germline CDR1 is SGHRS and CDR2 is YFSETQ. The length of the CDR3 is 15 residues. The CDR3 loop reads CASSSLPGANQPQHF. CDR3 sequence (DNA): TGCGCCAGCAGTTCGCTTCCAGGGGCCAATCAGCCCCAGCATTTT.

V is TRBV3-1 (or the pseudogene TRBV3-2) and J is TRBJ2-1, with unresolved D. Germline loops: CDR1 LGHDT, CDR2 YNNKEL (reference sequence). V gave up 4 bases and J gave up 9 bases, with 10 bases separating them. The CDR3 totals 12 residues. The CDR3 sequence: CASSLLRAEQFF. CDR3 DNA: TGTGCCAGCAGCCTGTTGCGAGCTGAGCAGTTCTTC.

The rearrangement links TRBV5-1 to TRBJ1-5; D ambiguous. The V gene's germline CDR1 is SGHRS and CDR2 YFSETQ. The CDR3 loop spans 14 amino acids. V lost 4 bases and J lost 2, with 10 bases in between. In DNA form, the CDR3 reads TGCGCCAGCAGCCCGGGGTCTGGCAATCAGCCCCAGCATTTT. As protein: CASSPGSGNQPQHF.

This rearrangement joins TRBV5-4 to TRBJ1-1, with 7 bases lining up with TRBD1. Trimming took 3 bases from V and 2 from J; bases not matched to a gene: 7. The CDR3 consists of 15 residues. Germline CDR1 and CDR2: SGHNT and YYREEE (reference sequence). The CDR3 DNA reads TGTGCCAGCAGCTCACCCAACAGGGGAAACACTGAAGCTTTCTTT. It is translated as CASSSPNRGNTEAFF. The whole variable domain, filled in from reference TRBV5-4 and TRBJ1-1, reads ETGVTQSPTHLIKTRGQQVTLRCSSQSGHNTVSWYQQALGQGPQFIFQYYREEENGRGNFPPRFSGLQFPNYSSELNVNALELDDSALYLCASSSPNRGNTEAFFGQGTRLTVV.

The chain carries TRBV19 and TRBJ1-3; D not certain. The CDR3 spans 16 residues. V was pared by 3 bases and J by 1 base, with 13 bases between. Per germline, CDR1 LNHDA and CDR2 SQIVND (reference sequence). CDR3 residues: CASSIVSGSSGNTIYF. Here the CDR3 DNA reads TGTGCCAGTAGTATTGTTTCAGGTAGTTCTGGAAACACCATATATTTT. Complete variable domain (other parts from reference TRBV19 and TRBJ1-3): DGGITQSPKYLFRKEGQNVTLSCEQNLNHDAMYWYRQDPGQGLRLIYYSQIVNDFQKGDIAEGYSVSREKKESFPLTVTSAQKNPTAFYLCASSIVSGSSGNTIYFGEGSWLTVV.

The gene calls are TRBV4-2 and TRBJ1-2; D is unclear. This CDR3 comprises 15 residues. V dropped 1 base and J dropped 4 bases, with 13 bases sitting between them. Germline V gene data show CDR1 as LGHNA and CDR2 as YNFKEQ. In DNA form, the CDR3 reads TGTGCCAGCAGCCAAGCCCCGACGGGAATCTATGGCTACACCTTC. Translation gives CASSQAPTGIYGYTF.

This clone appeared a single time. The junction and the germline gene differ at one end; a read error may be behind it. The rearrangement joins TRBV2 to TRBJ2-4; the D gene is possibly TRBD2 (5 bases). The CDR3 is 16 amino acids. The germline V gene encodes CDR1 SNHLY and CDR2 FYNNEI. CDR3 amino acids: CASSRLRVTAKNIRYF. CDR3 nucleotide sequence: TGTGCCAGCAGTAGGTTGAGGGTAACAGCCAAAAACATTCGGTACTTC.

V gene TRBV5-4 combines with J gene TRBJ2-2; D might be TRBD2 (6 bases). Looked up from germline, CDR1 is SGHNT and CDR2 is YYREEE (reference sequence). V lost 1 base and J 4 bases, leaving 11 bases between the germline ends. CDR3 size: 15 residues. CDR3 protein: CASSLTSLRTGELFF. CDR3 bases: TGTGCCAGCAGCTTGACTAGCTTACGCACCGGGGAGCTGTTTTTT.

The V and J genes are TRBV9 and TRBJ2-3; D may be TRBD2 (5 bases). Looked up from germline, CDR1 is SGDLS and CDR2 is YYNGEE. The CDR3 contains 18 residues. V lost 0 bases and J lost 2, with 19 bases in between. Written as DNA, the CDR3 is TGTGCCAGCAGCGTAGGCCCTCTGGGCGGGTGGGTCACAGATACGCAGTATTTT. Protein product: CASSVGPLGGWVTDTQYF.

V and J are TRBV15 and TRBJ2-3; D gene ambiguous. The CDR3 has 13 amino acids. Trimming removed 2 bases from V and 2 bases from J, with 5 bases in between. CDR1 is LNHNV, CDR2 YYDKDF, per germline (reference sequence). CDR3 DNA sequence: TGTGCCACCAGCAGACCTCCCACAGATACGCAGTATTTT. This translates into CATSRPPTDTQYF.

The chain couples TRBV2 to TRBJ1-1; unclear D gene. The V gene's germline CDR1 is SNHLY and CDR2 FYNNEI. Trimming left V 6 bases short and J 1 base short, with 9 bases between. CDR3 size: 13 residues. This CDR3 is CASSRRENTEAFF. CDR3 coding DNA: TGTGCCAGCAGCCGCCGGGAGAACACTGAAGCTTTCTTT.